This T cell receptor (beta chain) was found in a study of blood T cell repertoires in COVID-19. CDR1 is MNHEY and CDR2 is SMNVEV in the germline V gene (reference sequence). There are 13 residues in the CDR3. Trimming stripped 4 bases from V and 11 bases from J, with 17 bases between. This table comes from immunoSEQ multiplex PCR, and its TCRdb copy is limited to in-frame clones, with some not included. The sample lists just over 250,000 clones; more than 70% were seen once. Sequencing input: peripheral blood. The clonotype was recovered from a woman aged 45-59 years with acute or convalescent COVID-19. The genes are TRBV27 and TRBJ1-2; TRBD1 might be the D (5 bases). The CDR3 sequence: CASSSRGTPTYTF. The CDR3 DNA is TGTGCCAGCAGTTCTCGGGGGACCCCCACGTACACCTTC.